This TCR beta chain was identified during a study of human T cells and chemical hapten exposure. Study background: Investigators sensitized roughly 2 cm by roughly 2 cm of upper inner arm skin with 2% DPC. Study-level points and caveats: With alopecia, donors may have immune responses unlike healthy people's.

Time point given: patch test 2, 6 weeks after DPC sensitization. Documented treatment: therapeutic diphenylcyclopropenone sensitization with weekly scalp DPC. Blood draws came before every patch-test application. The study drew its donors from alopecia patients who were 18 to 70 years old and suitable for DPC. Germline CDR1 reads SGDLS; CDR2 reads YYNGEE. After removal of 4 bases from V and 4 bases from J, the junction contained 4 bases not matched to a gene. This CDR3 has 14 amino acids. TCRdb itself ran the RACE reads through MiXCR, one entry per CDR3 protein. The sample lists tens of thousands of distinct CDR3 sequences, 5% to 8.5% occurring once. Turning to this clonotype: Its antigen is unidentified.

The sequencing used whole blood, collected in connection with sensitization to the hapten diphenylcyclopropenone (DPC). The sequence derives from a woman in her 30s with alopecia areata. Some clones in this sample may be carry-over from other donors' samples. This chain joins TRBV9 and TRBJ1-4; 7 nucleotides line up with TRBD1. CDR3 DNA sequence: TGTGCCAGCAGCAGGGACAGCTTTAATGAAAAACTGTTTTTT. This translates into CASSRDSFNEKLFF. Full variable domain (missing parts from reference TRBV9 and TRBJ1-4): DSGVTQTPKHLITATGQRVTLRCSPRSGDLSVYWYQQSLDQGLQFLIQYYNGEERAKGNILERFSAQQFPDLHSELNLSSLELGDSALYFCASSRDSFNEKLFFGSGTQLSVL.